The clone carrying this T cell receptor (beta chain) was found many times. V was shortened by 2 bases and J by 6 bases, with 8 bases between the two germline ends. CDR3 length: 14 residues. For TCRbeta, the library was prepared with unique molecular identifiers. MiXCR, run by TCRdb on the PCR reads, gives a single entry per CDR3 protein. Here the sample spans about 610,000 distinct CDR3 sequences, about 10% being singletons. This record belongs to a study of T-cell reconstitution after alpha-beta-depleted transplantation in children. The source was PBMCs from the stem cell graft donor, collected from the stem cell graft. This clonotype originated in a human donor who donated a stem cell graft to a child with acute myeloid leukemia. The V and J genes are TRBV12-3 or TRBV12-4 and TRBJ1-6; no firm D call. In DNA, the CDR3 is TGTGCCAGCAGTTTAATGTCCAGTAATTCACCCCTCCACTTT. Protein sequence: CASSLMSSNSPLHF.